This TCR beta chain was obtained from a study of glioma-infiltrating T cells after dendritic cell vaccination. Across the whole study: Patients received autologous tumor lysate-pulsed dendritic cell vaccination between about 2003 and 2012. Study outcomes and limitations: The cohort had few patients with full blood and tumor sets.

Germline V gene lookup returns CDR1 MGHRA and CDR2 YSYEKL. The CDR3 spans 14 residues. Trimming pared 4 bases from V and 3 bases from J, leaving 10 bases between. This clone was seen only a few times. The antigen remains undetermined. No glioblastoma patient carried an isocitrate dehydrogenase mutation. Repertoires were generated with immunoSEQ multiplex PCR, while TCRdb's copy carries only in-frame clones and drops some. The sample lists over 80,000 clones; roughly 89% were seen once. This sequence originates from a human donor with glioblastoma. The chain recombines TRBV4-1 with TRBJ2-1; D is uncertain. Sequencing used blood, obtained before dendritic cell vaccination. CDR3 nucleotides: TGCGCCAGCAGCCCCACGCAGGACTACAATGAGCAGTTCTTC. Its translation: CASSPTQDYNEQFF.